This T cell receptor (beta chain) was identified during a study of T cells in Graves' hyperthyroidism and ophthalmopathy (dated by TCRdb to about 2019). Study-wide context: Peripheral blood was collected at initial diagnosis, before any treatment. Following sampling, methimazole starting at 30 mg daily was given to hyperthyroidism patients, and high-dose intravenous methylprednisolone was given to ophthalmopathy patients. In addition, the study compared T-cell repertoires in thyroid tissue and in blood from a handful of Graves' hyperthyroidism patients. To identify distinguishing TCR V-J signatures, a discovery cohort of about 95 patients was used, comprising some 45 with Graves' ophthalmopathy and around 60 with stable Graves' hyperthyroidism. The 100 discovery patients were randomly divided into training and test sets at a 7:3 ratio. An independent validation cohort of fewer than 20 hyperthyroidism patients and approximately 16 patients who later progressed to ophthalmopathy tested prospective prediction of ophthalmopathy. The paper describes TCR Vbeta CDR3 sequencing of some 130 peripheral blood samples, made up of roughly 40 ophthalmopathy patients, some 76 hyperthyroidism patients and 17 progressor patients.

The TCR beta CDR3 regions were amplified from the RNA transcripts. A first-round RT-PCR of the TCR CDR3 used the HTBI primer set with the Qiagen OneStep RT-PCR kit. A second multiplex PCR round built the libraries, followed by size selection and purification. The libraries were sequenced on an Illumina HiSeq2000 using paired-end 100 bp reads. In the source study's methods: Raw data were processed with SOAPnuke, discarding reads with adapters, uncalled bases, mean Phred below 15, or no exact constant-primer or identifier match. COPE v1.2.5 was used to merge high-quality paired reads, and clonotypes were defined as unique nucleotide sequences. MiTCR v1.1 was used to align the clonotypes against IMGT TRBV, TRBD and TRBJ reference segments. The analysis was restricted to V-J combinations with a frequency above 0.0001, which together covered roughly 99% of the repertoires. A TCS score was defined as the ratio of F50 (clonal expansion) to E x V (chaos), with BLOSUM62-based TCRdist applied between CDR3 peptides within each V-J. Welch's t-statistics and random forest reduced roughly 530 V-J features to 10 to 15, which were used in a naive Bayes classifier (R e1071). TCRdb trimmed public reads at Q25 via fastp, called clones via MiXCR and kept in-frame beta chains. Records with the same CDR3 protein are collapsed into one entry carrying the most frequent genes and DNA. For this entry, the V and J calls and clone size follow TCRdb and not the study's own pipeline. Within this sample are about 380,000 distinct CDR3 sequences, with roughly 15% of them counted one time only. Roughly a fifth of the sample is held by the ten biggest clonotypes.

The table lists this clonotype with many counts. It has no known antigen specificity. Base quality data are lacking; no much larger clone is found one base away. CDR1 and CDR2 were assigned from the germline V gene as SNHLY and FYNNEI. Germline trimming amounts to 4 bases on V and 6 bases on J, with 3 as the count of junction bases outside the gene matches. Its CDR3 holds 15 amino acids, cysteine through phenylalanine. Just the 45-base CDR3 DNA is kept, in frame starting at base 1. Ophthalmopathy patients had moderately to severely active disease, with a Clinical Activity Score of 3 or more, a NOSPECS grade of 4 or more, and a disease duration of less than 3 months. The study excluded patients with uncontrolled infections, other autoimmune diseases, pregnancy or lactation. Diagnoses were established on the basis of clinical symptoms, serum thyroxine and TRAb, thyroid ultrasound, and orbital computed tomography. PBMCs were isolated from roughly 10 ml of fresh peripheral blood by Ficoll-Paque density gradient centrifugation. Trizol reagent was used to extract total RNA, and RNA quality was then checked on an Agilent 2100 Bioanalyzer.

The full study reports these points: In validation, progression to ophthalmopathy was predicted by the model with more than 65% sensitivity and roughly 76% specificity, a median of around 5.9 months before onset. A 13 V-J signature model separated ophthalmopathy from stable hyperthyroidism, with over 85% sensitivity and roughly 84% specificity in cross-validation and 80%/75% in testing. No statistical method was used to set the sample size in advance, and investigators knew the group allocation. Most expanded thyroid clonotypes (frequency above 0.001) were also detected in blood, a finding suggesting that blood repertoires may reflect thyroid immune responses.

The chain was built from TRBV2 and TRBJ2-2; 12 nucleotides in the junction match TRBD2. This TCR was sampled from a woman in her 30s with Graves' ophthalmopathy. Material: blood. The DNA sequence is as follows: TGTGCCAGCAGTGGGCTAGCGGGGGGGTCCGGGGAGCTGTTTTTT. This sequence encodes CASSGLAGGSGELFF. Reference TRBV2 and TRBJ2-2 genes cover what lies past the CDR3, so the full variable domain is EPEVTQTPSHQVTQMGQEVILRCVPISNHLYFYWYRQILGQKVEFLVSFYNNEISEKSEIFDDQFSVERPDGSNFTLKIRSTKLEDSAMYFCASSGLAGGSGELFFGEGSRLTVL.